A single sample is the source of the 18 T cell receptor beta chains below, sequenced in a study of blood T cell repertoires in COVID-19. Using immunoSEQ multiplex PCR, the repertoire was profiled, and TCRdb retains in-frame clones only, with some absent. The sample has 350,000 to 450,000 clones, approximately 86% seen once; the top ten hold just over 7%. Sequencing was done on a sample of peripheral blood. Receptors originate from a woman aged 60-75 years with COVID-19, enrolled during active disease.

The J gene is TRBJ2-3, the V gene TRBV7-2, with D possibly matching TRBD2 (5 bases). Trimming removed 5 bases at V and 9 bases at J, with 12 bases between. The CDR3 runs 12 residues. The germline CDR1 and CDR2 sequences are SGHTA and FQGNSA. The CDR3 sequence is CASSGERGTQYF. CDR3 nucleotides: TGTGCCAGCAGCGGAGAACGGGGAACGCAGTATTTT.

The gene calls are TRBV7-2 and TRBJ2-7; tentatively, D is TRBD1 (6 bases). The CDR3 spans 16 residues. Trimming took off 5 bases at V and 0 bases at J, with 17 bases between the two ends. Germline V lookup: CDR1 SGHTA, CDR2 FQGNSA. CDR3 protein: CASSPAGTRSSYEQYF. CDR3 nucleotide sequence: TGTGCCAGCAGCCCCGCCGGGACAAGGAGCTCCTACGAGCAGTACTTC.

CDR3 coding DNA: TGTGCCAGCAGCGCACAGGAAAACTCCTACGAGCAGTACTTC. It codes for CASSAQENSYEQYF. The rearrangement uses TRBV13 and TRBJ2-7; the D gene is possibly TRBD1 (5 bases). Per germline, CDR1 PRHDT and CDR2 FYEKMQ (reference sequence). Between the trimmed V and J ends, which lost 5 bases and 0 bases, there was a span of 11 bases. The CDR3 sequence is 14 residues long.

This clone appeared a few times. CDR3 region: CASRFDRSGNYGYTF. The CDR3 DNA reads TGTGCCAGCAGATTCGACAGGTCTGGCAACTATGGCTACACCTTC. V is TRBV2 and J is TRBJ1-2; possible D gene TRBD1, 6 bases. V was pared by 6 bases and J by 2 bases, with 16 bases between. CDR1 is SNHLY, CDR2 FYNNEI, per germline. This CDR3 is 15 amino acids long.

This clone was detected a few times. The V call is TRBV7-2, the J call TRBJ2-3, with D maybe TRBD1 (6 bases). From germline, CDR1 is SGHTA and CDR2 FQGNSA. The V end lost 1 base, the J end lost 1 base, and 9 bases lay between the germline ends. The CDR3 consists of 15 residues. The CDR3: CASSLGGGRTDTQYF. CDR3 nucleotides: TGTGCCAGCAGCTTAGGTGGGGGCCGCACAGATACGCAGTATTTT.

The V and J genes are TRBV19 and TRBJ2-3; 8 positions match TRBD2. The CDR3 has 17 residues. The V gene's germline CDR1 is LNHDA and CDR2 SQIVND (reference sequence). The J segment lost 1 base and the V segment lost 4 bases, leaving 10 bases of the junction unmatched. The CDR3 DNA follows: TGTGCCAGTAGTACCGGGGGGGTTGAGCTGGGCACAGATACGCAGTATTTT. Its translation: CASSTGGVELGTDTQYF.

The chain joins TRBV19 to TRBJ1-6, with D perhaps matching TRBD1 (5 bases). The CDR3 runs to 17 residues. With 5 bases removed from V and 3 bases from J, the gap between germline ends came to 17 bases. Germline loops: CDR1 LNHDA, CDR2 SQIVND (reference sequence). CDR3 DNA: TGTGCCAGTAGTCCAGAGGCCGACAGCTTCTATAATTCACCCCTCCACTTT. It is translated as CASSPEADSFYNSPLHF. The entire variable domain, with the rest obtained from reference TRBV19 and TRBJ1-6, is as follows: DGGITQSPKYLFRKEGQNVTLSCEQNLNHDAMYWYRQDPGQGLRLIYYSQIVNDFQKGDIAEGYSVSREKKESFPLTVTSAQKNPTAFYLCASSPEADSFYNSPLHFGNGTRLTVT.

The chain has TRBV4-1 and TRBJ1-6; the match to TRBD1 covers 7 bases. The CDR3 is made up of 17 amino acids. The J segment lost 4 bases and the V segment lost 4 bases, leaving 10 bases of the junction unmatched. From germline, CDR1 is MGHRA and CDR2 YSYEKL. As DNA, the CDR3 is TGCGCCAGCAGCCCACGACAGGGATTGGAGTATAATTCACCCCTCCACTTT. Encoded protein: CASSPRQGLEYNSPLHF.

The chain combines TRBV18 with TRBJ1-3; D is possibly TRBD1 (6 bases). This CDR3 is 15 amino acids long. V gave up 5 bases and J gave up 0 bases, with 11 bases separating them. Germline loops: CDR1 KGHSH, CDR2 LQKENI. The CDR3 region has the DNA TGTGCCAGCTCATCAGCAGGGGCCTCTGGAAACACCATATATTTT. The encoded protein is CASSSAGASGNTIYF.

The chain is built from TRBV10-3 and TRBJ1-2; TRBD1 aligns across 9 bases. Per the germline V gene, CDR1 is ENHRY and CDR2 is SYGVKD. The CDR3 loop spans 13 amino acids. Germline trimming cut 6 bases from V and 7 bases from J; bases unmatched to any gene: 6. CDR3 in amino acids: CAIRWDREGGYTF. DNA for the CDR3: TGTGCCATCAGGTGGGACAGGGAAGGTGGCTACACCTTC.

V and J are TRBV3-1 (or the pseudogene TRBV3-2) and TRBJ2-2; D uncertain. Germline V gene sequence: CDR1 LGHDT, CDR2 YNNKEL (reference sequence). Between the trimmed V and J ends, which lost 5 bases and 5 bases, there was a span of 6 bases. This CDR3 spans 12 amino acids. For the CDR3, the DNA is TGTGCCAGCAGCTCACTAACCGGGGAGCTGTTTTTT. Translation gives CASSSLTGELFF.

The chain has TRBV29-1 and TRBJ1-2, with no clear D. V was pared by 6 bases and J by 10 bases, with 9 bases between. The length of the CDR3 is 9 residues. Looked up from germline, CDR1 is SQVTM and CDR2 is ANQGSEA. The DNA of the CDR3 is TGCAGCGTCGGGGAGGACTACACCTTC. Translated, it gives CSVGEDYTF.

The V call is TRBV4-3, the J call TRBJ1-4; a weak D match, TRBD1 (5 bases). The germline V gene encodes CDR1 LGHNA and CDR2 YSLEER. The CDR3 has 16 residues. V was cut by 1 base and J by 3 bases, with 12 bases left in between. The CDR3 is CASSQVGGASNEKLFF. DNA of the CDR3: TGCGCCAGCAGCCAAGTGGGCGGGGCGTCTAATGAAAAACTGTTTTTT.

The CDR3, as DNA: TGCGCCAGCAGCCAAGATCCAGGGGCAGGCCCGGGGAGTGAAAAACTGTTTTTT. It specifies CASSQDPGAGPGSEKLFF. J is TRBJ1-4 and V is TRBV4-3, with D tentatively TRBD1 (6 bases). CDR3 length: 18 amino acids. CDR1 and CDR2 (germline): LGHNA, YSLEER. V gave up 0 bases and J gave up 7 bases, with 21 bases separating them.

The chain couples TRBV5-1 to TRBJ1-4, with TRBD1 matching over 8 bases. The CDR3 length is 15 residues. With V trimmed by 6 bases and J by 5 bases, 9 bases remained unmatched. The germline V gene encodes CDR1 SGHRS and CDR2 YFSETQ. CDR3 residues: CASNTGTGQNEKLFF. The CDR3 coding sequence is TGCGCCAGCAATACCGGGACAGGCCAGAATGAAAAACTGTTTTTT.

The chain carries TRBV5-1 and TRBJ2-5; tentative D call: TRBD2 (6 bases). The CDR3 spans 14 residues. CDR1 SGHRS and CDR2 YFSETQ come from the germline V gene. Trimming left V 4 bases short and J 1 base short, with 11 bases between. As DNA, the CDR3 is TGCGCCAGCAGCACCCGGACTACCCAAGAGACCCAGTACTTC. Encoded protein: CASSTRTTQETQYF.

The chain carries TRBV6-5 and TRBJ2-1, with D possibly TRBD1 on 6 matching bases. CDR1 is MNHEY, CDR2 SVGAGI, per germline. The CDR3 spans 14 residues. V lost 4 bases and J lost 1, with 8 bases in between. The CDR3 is CASSSTGSYNEQFF. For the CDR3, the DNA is TGTGCCAGCAGTTCCACAGGGTCCTACAATGAGCAGTTCTTC.

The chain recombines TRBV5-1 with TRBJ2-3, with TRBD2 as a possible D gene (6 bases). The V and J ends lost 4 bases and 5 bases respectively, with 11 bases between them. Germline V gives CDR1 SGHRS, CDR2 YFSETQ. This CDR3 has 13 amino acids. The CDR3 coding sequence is TGCGCCAGCAGCGACCCCGGGGGAGATACGCAGTATTTT. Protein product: CASSDPGGDTQYF.